This T cell receptor beta chain comes out of a study of identical twins. TCRdb processed the 5' RACE reads anew with MiXCR; each CDR3 protein has one entry. The data show hundreds of thousands of distinct CDR3 sequences, roughly 20% seen once. CDR1 SNHLY and CDR2 FYNNEI come from the germline V gene. The length of the CDR3 is 12 residues. Trimming shortened V by 11 bases and J by 5 bases, and 14 bases separated the two germline ends. This clonotype was seen repeatedly, ten times or more. These data were also filed under a second study, of T cells expressing NK-cell markers. From that paper: The contribution of dominant NKG2C+ clonotypes to CD8+ T cells in a handful of donors was roughly 1.0-8%.

The V and J genes are TRBV2 and TRBJ2-3, with TRBD2 as a possible D gene (7 bases). The TCR originated in a woman between 18 and 29 years old in good health. Material: PBMCs. The CDR3 DNA reads as TGTGCCTCCGGCGGGGGCGGAGATACGCAGTATTTT. It specifies CASGGGGDTQYF.